The present T cell receptor (beta chain) was sequenced within a study of blood T cell repertoires in COVID-19. In the study overall: PBMCs, B-cell-depleted T cells, or T cells were the source of the cDNA or gDNA that made up the material.

Generated by immunoSEQ multiplex PCR, the TCRdb table keeps only in-frame clones and is missing some. Counted here are roughly 220,000 clones, about 85% occurring once; the ten biggest clones make up nearly 20%. The V and J ends lost 3 bases and 4 bases, in that order; junction bases with no gene match: 7. This CDR3 is 15 amino acids long. Germline assignment: CDR1 DFQATT and CDR2 SNEGSKA (reference sequence). Specimen: peripheral blood. This sequence joins TRBV20-1 and TRBJ2-1; 9 nucleotides match TRBD2. The TCR comes from a man aged 30 to 39 with active or convalescent COVID-19. The CDR3 protein is CSASDSGGSYNEQFF. CDR3 nucleotide sequence: TGCAGTGCTAGTGATAGCGGGGGCTCTTACAATGAGCAGTTCTTC.